The next 16 T cell receptor beta chains were all read from a single sample in a study of blood T cell repertoires in COVID-19. Clones were read by immunoSEQ multiplex PCR, and TCRdb kept only the in-frame ones, dropping some. The table records about 190,000 clones, about 82% of them present only once. Sample: peripheral blood. Every receptor here comes from a woman younger than 45 with acute or convalescent COVID-19.

The rearrangement joins TRBV10-2 to TRBJ1-1, with 10 positions matching TRBD1. CDR1 is WSHSY and CDR2 is SAAADI in the germline V gene. The CDR3 covers 18 residues. V dropped 0 bases and J dropped 1; count of bases not matched to a gene: 8. This CDR3 reads CASSESIGQGGWNTEAFF. For the CDR3, the DNA is TGCGCCAGCAGTGAGTCGATAGGACAGGGGGGATGGAACACTGAAGCTTTCTTT.

This sequence joins TRBV12-3 or TRBV12-4 and TRBJ2-1, with TRBD1 as a possible D gene (7 bases). The CDR3 runs 13 residues. V lost 3 bases, J lost 8 bases, and 11 bases lay in between. CDR3 region: CASSLSRGDEQFF. The CDR3 bases are TGTGCCAGCAGTTTGTCCAGGGGGGATGAGCAGTTCTTC.

This clone showed up just once. The V gene is TRBV6-5, the J gene TRBJ1-1, with 7 bases fitting TRBD1. The ends lost 2 bases at V and 4 bases at J; junction bases unmatched: 7. CDR3 size: 15 residues. The germline CDR1 and CDR2 sequences are MNHEY and SVGAGI. The CDR3 region has the DNA TGTGCCAGCAGTTACGGTAACAGGGGAGTCACTGAAGCTTTCTTT. Its translation is CASSYGNRGVTEAFF.

The CDR3 DNA is TGTGCCAGCAGGCTAGCGGGGGGGCAATCGACAGATACGCAGTATTTT. Translated: CASRLAGGQSTDTQYF. This chain uses TRBV27 with TRBJ2-3, with TRBD2 matching over 12 bases. Trimming cost V 6 bases and J 3 bases; bases outside gene matches: 7. The CDR3 sequence is 16 residues long. Germline CDR1 reads MNHEY; CDR2 reads SMNVEV (reference sequence).

Concerning this clone: Other DNA sequences of this sample code for an identical CDR3. The chain combines TRBV19 with TRBJ2-7, with D perhaps TRBD2 (5 bases). CDR1 and CDR2 (germline): LNHDA, SQIVND (reference sequence). V was cut by 3 bases and J by 1 base, with 10 bases left in between. The CDR3 extends over 14 amino acids. CDR3 sequence: CASSMAGGSYEQYF. Written as DNA, the CDR3 is TGTGCCAGTAGTATGGCAGGAGGATCCTACGAGCAGTACTTC. Using reference TRBV19 and TRBJ2-7 for the parts outside the CDR3, the full variable domain is DGGITQSPKYLFRKEGQNVTLSCEQNLNHDAMYWYRQDPGQGLRLIYYSQIVNDFQKGDIAEGYSVSREKKESFPLTVTSAQKNPTAFYLCASSMAGGSYEQYFGPGTRLTVT.

The V and J genes are TRBV6-5 and TRBJ2-2, with TRBD1 matching over 7 bases. The CDR3 loop spans 14 amino acids. The germline V gene has CDR1 MNHEY and CDR2 SVGAGI. J gave up 1 base and V 6 bases, and 2 bases lay outside the gene matches. CDR3 bases: TGTGCCAGCAGGGGACAGAGGAACACCGGGGAGCTGTTTTTT. Protein: CASRGQRNTGELFF.

The chain links TRBV28 to TRBJ1-6; TRBD1 agrees at 8 bases. The ends lost 5 bases at V and 9 bases at J; junction bases unmatched: 12. The CDR3 contains 16 residues. Germline V gene sequence: CDR1 MDHEN, CDR2 SYDVKM. CDR3 DNA sequence: TGTGCCAGCAGTGCCTTAAAGACAGGGGACAGTTCACCCCTCCACTTT. Translation gives CASSALKTGDSSPLHF.

The chain has TRBV10-3 and TRBJ2-1, with TRBD1 identical over 7 bases. CDR3 size: 13 residues. Trimming at V came to 7 bases and at J to 5 bases, leaving 5 bases not matched to a gene. Looked up from germline, CDR1 is ENHRY and CDR2 is SYGVKD. Here the CDR3 reads CAITRDSDNEQFF. For the CDR3, the DNA is TGTGCCATCACCCGGGACAGTGACAATGAGCAGTTCTTC.

This chain connects TRBV7-2 to TRBJ1-4; TRBD1 matches at 10 bases. Germline V gene data show CDR1 as SGHTA and CDR2 as FQGNSA. Trimming took 5 bases from V and 5 from J; bases not matched to a gene: 2. CDR3 length: 14 residues. This CDR3 is CASSLGQGNEKLFF. The CDR3 coding sequence is TGTGCCAGCAGCCTGGGACAGGGGAATGAAAAACTGTTTTTT.

In this sample, this clone turned up once. V gene TRBV28 combines with J gene TRBJ2-5; possibly TRBD1 for D (6 bases). The V and J ends lost 4 bases and 2 bases respectively, with 17 bases between them. The CDR3 is made up of 16 amino acids. Germline V gene data show CDR1 as MDHEN and CDR2 as SYDVKM. The CDR3 region has the DNA TGTGCCAGCAGTTCTCTGGGACAAGGGGCTCAAGAGACCCAGTACTTC. This gives the protein CASSSLGQGAQETQYF.

The chain is built from TRBV7-3 and TRBJ1-2; the match to TRBD1 covers 8 bases. V was pared by 0 bases and J by 2 bases, with 2 bases of the junction left unmatched. This CDR3 is built from 15 residues. From germline, CDR1 is SGHTA and CDR2 FQGTGA. The CDR3 loop is CASSLTGTGNYGYTF. In nucleotides, the CDR3 is TGTGCCAGCAGCTTAACTGGGACAGGCAACTATGGCTACACCTTC.

The V and J genes are TRBV5-1 and TRBJ2-1; D is unresolved. With 0 bases removed from V and 0 bases from J, the gap between germline ends came to 7 bases. The CDR3 is 15 residues long. The germline gives CDR1 SGHRS, CDR2 YFSETQ. In nucleotides, the CDR3 is TGCGCCAGCAGCTTGGAACTGAGCTCCTACAATGAGCAGTTCTTC. Translating it yields CASSLELSSYNEQFF.

The rearrangement links TRBV10-2 to TRBJ1-1; 7 bases align to TRBD1. Unmatched junction bases numbered 3, after V lost 0 bases and J lost 5 bases. This CDR3 contains 14 residues. Germline-derived CDR1 and CDR2 are WSHSY and SAAADI. The CDR3 loop reads CASSESPGGTEAFF. CDR3 DNA sequence: TGCGCCAGCAGTGAGTCGCCAGGGGGAACTGAAGCTTTCTTT.

This chain links TRBV7-2 with TRBJ1-1, with D uncertain. The CDR3 is made up of 14 amino acids. Germline V lookup: CDR1 SGHTA, CDR2 FQGNSA. The germline V and J ends were trimmed by 1 base and 3 bases, with 9 bases remaining between them. CDR3 DNA: TGTGCCAGCAGCTTAGTCACGGGATACACTGAAGCTTTCTTT. Translation: CASSLVTGYTEAFF.

This rearrangement joins TRBV5-1 to TRBJ2-2; the D gene is possibly TRBD1 (5 bases). Germline CDR1 is SGHRS and CDR2 is YFSETQ. Trimming stripped 0 bases from V and 5 bases from J, with 8 bases between. The CDR3 is 14 residues long. CDR3 loop: CASSLGGATGELFF. DNA for the CDR3: TGCGCCAGCAGCTTGGGTGGGGCAACCGGGGAGCTGTTTTTT.

V is TRBV28 and J is TRBJ2-4, with a possible D match to TRBD2 (5 bases). Per the germline V gene, CDR1 is MDHEN and CDR2 is SYDVKM. This CDR3 is 17 amino acids long. Trimming cost V 4 bases and J 0 bases, with 16 bases left between them. CDR3 amino acids: CASSSVGGLGAKNIQYF. CDR3 in DNA: TGTGCCAGCAGTTCGGTTGGAGGCCTCGGAGCCAAAAACATTCAGTACTTC.